Sequencing of this T cell receptor beta chain was carried out in a study of shared clonotypes between healthy human individuals. The CDR3 length is 14 residues. Germline loops: CDR1 MNHEY, CDR2 SVGAGI. Trimming at V came to 6 bases and at J to 7 bases, leaving 11 bases not matched to a gene. About this clone itself: The target antigen is unknown.

CD45RO-negative, CCR7-positively selected cells formed the naive CD8 fraction, excluding terminally differentiated effector memory CD45RA+ cells. The study drew its donors from healthy HIV-negative adults without recent acute infections or vaccinations. Among the donors, all were Caucasian adults who lived in Nashville, Tennessee. Overall study results and limits: Apart from blood, nothing was sampled; tissue repertoires likely differ.

The assay was carried out at the deep level. The method was immunoSEQ multiplex PCR; TCRdb's version includes in-frame clones alone and lacks a portion of them. The sample includes under 2,000,000 clones, about 95% seen only once; the top ten take 1.2%. This sequence originates from a man aged 18 to 30 in good health. This sequence joins TRBV6-5 and TRBJ2-7; TRBD1 agrees at 8 bases. Sequenced material: naive CD8+ T cells sorted from blood. CDR3 protein: CASRIRTGWEEQYF. Here the CDR3 DNA reads TGTGCCAGCAGGATAAGGACAGGGTGGGAAGAGCAGTACTTC.